This T cell receptor beta chain was identified during a study of response to subunit inactivated influenza vaccine (dated by TCRdb to the late 2010s). Context from the whole study: Deep quantitative profiling of the T cell receptor repertoire was used in the study to follow responses to a trivalent subunit inactivated influenza vaccine.

The research as a whole found: The authors suggested that each seasonal influenza vaccination may recruit only a limited number of new T cells.

This clonotype was seen a few times. What this receptor recognizes is not known. Qualities for individual bases were not recorded, and no much larger clone is one base off. The CDR3, cysteine through phenylalanine, is 14 amino acids long. Of the read, only the CDR3 DNA is kept; its 42 bases are in frame from base 1. The germline V gene (reference sequence) supplies CDR1 DFQATT and CDR2 SNEGSKA. Relative to germline, V is 3 bases shorter and J is 6 bases shorter, with 14 bases between their ends. Preparation of the library involved RT-PCR. Sequencing was carried out with an Illumina HiSeq 2500. Through fastp at Q25 and MiXCR, TCRdb rebuilt clones from the public reads, retaining in-frame beta chains. Entries are consolidated by CDR3 protein sequence, retaining the most common genes and DNA. For this sample the table gives 630,000 or so distinct CDR3 sequences, of which 15% to 18% were detected only once. In total, the top ten clones hold 11% of the sample.

Material: PBMCs from blood, obtained roughly 13 days after vaccination. The chain joins TRBV20-1 to TRBJ2-2; the D gene is perhaps TRBD1, on 6 matching bases. The clonotype comes from a middle-aged man who received an inactivated influenza vaccine. Donor details come from another sample of the same person, matched by shared clones. DNA sequence: TGCAGTGCTAGGGGGACACCCTCCGCCGGGGAGCTGTTTTTT. Its coded protein is CSARGTPSAGELFF.